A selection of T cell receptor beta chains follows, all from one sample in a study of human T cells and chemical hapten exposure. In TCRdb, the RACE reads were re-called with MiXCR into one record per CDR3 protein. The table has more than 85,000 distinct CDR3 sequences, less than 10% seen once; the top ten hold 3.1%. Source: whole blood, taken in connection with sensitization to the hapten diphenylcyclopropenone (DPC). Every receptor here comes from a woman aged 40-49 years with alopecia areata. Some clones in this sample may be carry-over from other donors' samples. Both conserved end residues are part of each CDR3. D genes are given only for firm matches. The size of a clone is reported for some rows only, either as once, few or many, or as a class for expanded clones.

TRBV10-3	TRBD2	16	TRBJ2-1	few	CAISESGAPRYNEQFF	TGTGCCATCAGCGAAAGCGGGGCACCCCGTTACAATGAGCAGTTCTTC
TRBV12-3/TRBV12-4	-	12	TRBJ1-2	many	CASSLSSYGYTF	TGTGCCAGCAGTTTAAGCTCCTATGGCTACACCTTC
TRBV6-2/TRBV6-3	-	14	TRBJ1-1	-	CASSYSGAWTEAFF	TGTGCCAGCAGTTACTCGGGGGCATGGACTGAAGCTTTCTTT
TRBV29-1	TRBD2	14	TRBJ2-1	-	CSVVLAGVVNEQFF	TGCAGCGTAGTACTAGCGGGGGTTGTGAATGAGCAGTTCTTC
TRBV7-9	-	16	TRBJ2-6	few	CASRSPGYSGANVLTF	TGTGCCAGCAGGAGCCCGGGGTACTCGGGGGCCAACGTCCTGACTTTC
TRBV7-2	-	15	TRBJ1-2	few	CASTYQRGGNYGYTF	TGTGCCAGCACCTACCAGCGGGGAGGGAACTATGGCTACACCTTC
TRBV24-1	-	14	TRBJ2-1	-	CATSDLIGGHEQFF	TGTGCCACCAGTGATTTGATCGGGGGTCATGAGCAGTTCTTC
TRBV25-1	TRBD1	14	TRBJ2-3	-	CASSKQGPTDTQYF	TGTGCCAGCAGTAAACAGGGGCCCACAGATACGCAGTATTTT
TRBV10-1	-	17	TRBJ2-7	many	CASLPRYDALATYEQYF	TGCGCCAGTTTACCCAGATACGATGCGTTGGCAACCTACGAGCAGTACTTC
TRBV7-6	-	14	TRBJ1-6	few	CASSLEPNNSPLHF	TGTGCCAGCAGCTTAGAACCAAATAATTCACCCCTCCACTTT
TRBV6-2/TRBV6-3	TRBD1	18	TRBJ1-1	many	CASSRQTGGTRSSAEAFF	TGTGCCAGCAGTCGTCAGACAGGGGGAACAAGGTCAAGCGCTGAAGCTTTCTTT
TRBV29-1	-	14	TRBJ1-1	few	CSVLTPDRNTEAFF	TGCAGCGTTCTAACACCGGATCGGAACACTGAAGCTTTCTTT
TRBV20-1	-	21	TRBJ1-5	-	CSARDLFKGSEPGRGNQPQHF	TGCAGTGCTAGAGATCTCTTCAAGGGCTCAGAGCCGGGCCGAGGGAATCAGCCCCAGCATTTT
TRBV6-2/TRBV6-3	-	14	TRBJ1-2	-	CASSSGRLNYGYTF	TGTGCCAGCAGTTCGGGACGGCTGAACTATGGCTACACCTTC
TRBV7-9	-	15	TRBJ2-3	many	CASSLTGSSTDTQYF	TGTGCCAGCAGCTTAACGGGGTCCAGCACAGATACGCAGTATTTT
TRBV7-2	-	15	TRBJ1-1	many	CASSLTVAGGTEAFF	TGTGCCAGCAGCCTCACGGTAGCCGGAGGTACTGAAGCTTTCTTT
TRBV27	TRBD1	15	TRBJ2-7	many	CASSTNRGSGNEQYF	TGTGCCAGCAGTACCAACAGGGGAAGTGGGAACGAGCAGTACTTC
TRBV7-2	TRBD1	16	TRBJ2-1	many	CASSLMWTGANDEQFF	TGTGCCAGCAGCTTAATGTGGACAGGGGCTAACGATGAGCAGTTCTTC
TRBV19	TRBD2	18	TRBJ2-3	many	CASSIGSSGGIYTDTQYF	TGTGCCAGTAGTATAGGCTCTAGCGGGGGCATCTACACAGATACGCAGTATTTT
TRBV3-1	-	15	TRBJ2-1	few	CASSQDPRDYNEQFF	TGTGCCAGCAGCCAAGATCCCAGGGACTACAATGAGCAGTTCTTC
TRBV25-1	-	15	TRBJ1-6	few	CASSVSRGASSPLHF	TGTGCCAGCAGTGTTTCGCGGGGGGCATCCTCACCCCTCCACTTT
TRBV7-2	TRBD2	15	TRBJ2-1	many	CASGGERGSRDEQFF	TGTGCCTCCGGGGGCGAGCGGGGGTCGAGAGATGAGCAGTTCTTC
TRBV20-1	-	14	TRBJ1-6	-	CSARLSGLTSPLHF	TGCAGTGCTAGATTATCCGGACTGACCTCACCCCTCCACTTT
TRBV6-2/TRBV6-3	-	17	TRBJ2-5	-	CASSYLLGGTWRETQYF	TGTGCCAGCAGTTACCTCTTGGGGGGAACGTGGAGAGAGACCCAGTACTTC
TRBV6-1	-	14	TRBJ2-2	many	CASEDIKNTGELFF	TGTGCCAGCGAGGACATAAAGAACACCGGGGAGCTGTTTTTT
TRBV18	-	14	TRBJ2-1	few	CASSPSGGINEQFF	TGTGCCAGCTCACCTTCCGGGGGCATCAATGAGCAGTTCTTC
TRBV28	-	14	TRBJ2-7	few	CASSLDGHSYEQYF	TGTGCCAGCAGTTTAGACGGCCATTCCTACGAGCAGTACTTC
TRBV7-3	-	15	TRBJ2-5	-	CASSLIGAPGETQYF	TGTGCCAGCAGCTTAATCGGGGCGCCGGGGGAGACCCAGTACTTC
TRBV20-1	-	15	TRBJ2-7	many	CSARGASLSSYEQYF	TGCAGTGCTAGAGGGGCTAGCCTGAGCTCCTACGAGCAGTACTTC
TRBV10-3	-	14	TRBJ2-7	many	CAISESGGSDEQYF	TGTGCCATCAGTGAGTCGGGGGGATCGGACGAGCAGTACTTC
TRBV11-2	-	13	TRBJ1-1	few	CASSLAAGAEAFF	TGTGCCAGCAGCTTAGCCGCAGGGGCTGAAGCTTTCTTT
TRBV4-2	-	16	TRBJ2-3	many	CASSPLGGLSTDTQYF	TGTGCCAGCAGCCCCCTCGGGGGTCTGAGCACAGATACGCAGTATTTT
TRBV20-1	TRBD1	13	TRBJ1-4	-	CSASGTGNEKLFF	TGCAGTGCTTCCGGGACAGGGAATGAAAAACTGTTTTTT
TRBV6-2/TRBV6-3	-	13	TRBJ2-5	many	CASMRAGQETQYF	TGTGCCAGCATGCGGGCGGGGCAAGAGACCCAGTACTTC
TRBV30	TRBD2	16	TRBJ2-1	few	CAWSYGLAGGPHEQFF	TGTGCCTGGAGTTACGGACTAGCGGGGGGGCCACATGAGCAGTTCTTC
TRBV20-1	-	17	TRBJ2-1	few	CSARDGAGVSSYNEQFF	TGCAGTGCTAGAGATGGGGCAGGGGTGAGCTCCTACAATGAGCAGTTCTTC
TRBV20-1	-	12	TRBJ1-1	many	CSARVSWTEAFF	TGCAGTGCTAGAGTCAGTTGGACTGAAGCTTTCTTT
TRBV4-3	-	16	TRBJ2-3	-	CASSQEAGPRTDTQYF	TGCGCCAGCAGCCAAGAGGCAGGGCCCCGCACAGATACGCAGTATTTT
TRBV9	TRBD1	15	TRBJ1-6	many	CASSVGQGSGSPLHF	TGTGCCAGCAGCGTAGGACAGGGGTCAGGATCACCCCTCCACTTT
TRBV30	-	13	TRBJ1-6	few	CAYTGRGNSPLHF	TGTGCCTATACAGGGAGGGGTAATTCACCCCTCCACTTT
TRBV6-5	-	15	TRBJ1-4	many	CASSNRGSSYEKLFF	TGTGCCAGCTCAAACCGGGGGAGTTCGTATGAAAAACTGTTTTTT
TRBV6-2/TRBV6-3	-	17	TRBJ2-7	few	CASSSPGERQGAHEQYF	TGTGCCAGCAGCTCGCCGGGGGAGAGACAGGGTGCCCACGAGCAGTACTTC
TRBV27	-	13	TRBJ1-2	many	CASRLGANYGYTF	TGTGCCAGCAGACTGGGGGCTAACTATGGCTACACCTTC
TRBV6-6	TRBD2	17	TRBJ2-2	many	CASSYSIVTSGFRELFF	TGTGCCAGCAGTTACTCGATAGTTACTAGCGGGTTCCGGGAGCTGTTTTTT
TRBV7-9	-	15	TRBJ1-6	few	CASSLDRLYDSPLHF	TGTGCCAGCAGCCTCGACAGGTTGTACGATTCACCCCTCCACTTT
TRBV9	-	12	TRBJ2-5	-	CASSVGQETQYF	TGTGCCAGCAGCGTAGGCCAAGAGACCCAGTACTTC
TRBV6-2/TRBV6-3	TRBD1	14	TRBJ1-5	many	CASSGDRDNQPQHF	TGTGCCAGCAGTGGGGACAGGGACAATCAGCCCCAGCATTTT
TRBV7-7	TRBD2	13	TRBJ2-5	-	CASSHGGQETQYF	TGTGCTAGCAGCCACGGGGGGCAAGAGACCCAGTACTTC
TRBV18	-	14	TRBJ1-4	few	CASSPMGEGEKLFF	TGTGCCAGCTCACCAATGGGGGAAGGAGAAAAACTGTTTTTT
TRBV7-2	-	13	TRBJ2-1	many	CASSATGPYEQFF	TGTGCCAGCAGCGCGACAGGTCCCTATGAGCAGTTCTTC
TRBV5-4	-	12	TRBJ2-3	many	CASSLTVNTQYF	TGTGCCAGCAGCTTGACCGTAAATACGCAGTATTTT
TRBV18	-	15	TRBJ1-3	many	CASSPTKGIADTIYF	TGTGCCAGCTCACCAACGAAGGGGATTGCGGACACCATATATTTT
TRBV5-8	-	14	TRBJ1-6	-	CASSLKGRNSPLHF	TGTGCCAGCAGCTTGAAAGGGCGAAATTCACCCCTCCACTTT